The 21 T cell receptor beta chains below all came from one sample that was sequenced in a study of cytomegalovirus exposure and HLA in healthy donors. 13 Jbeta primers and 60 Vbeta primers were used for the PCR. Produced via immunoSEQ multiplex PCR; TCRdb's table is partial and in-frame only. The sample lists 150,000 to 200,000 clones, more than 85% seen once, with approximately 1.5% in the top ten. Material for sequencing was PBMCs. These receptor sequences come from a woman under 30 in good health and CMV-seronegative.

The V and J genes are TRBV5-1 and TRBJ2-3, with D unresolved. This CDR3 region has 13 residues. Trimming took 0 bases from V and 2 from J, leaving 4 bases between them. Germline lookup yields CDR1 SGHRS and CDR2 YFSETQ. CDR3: CASSLANTDTQYF. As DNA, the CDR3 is TGCGCCAGCAGCTTGGCCAACACAGATACGCAGTATTTT.

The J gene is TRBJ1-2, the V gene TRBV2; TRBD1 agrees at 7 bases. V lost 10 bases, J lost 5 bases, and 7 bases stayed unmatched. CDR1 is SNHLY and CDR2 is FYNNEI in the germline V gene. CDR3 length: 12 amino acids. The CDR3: CATYRDSYGYTF. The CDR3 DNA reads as TGTGCCACTTACCGGGACAGTTATGGCTACACCTTC.

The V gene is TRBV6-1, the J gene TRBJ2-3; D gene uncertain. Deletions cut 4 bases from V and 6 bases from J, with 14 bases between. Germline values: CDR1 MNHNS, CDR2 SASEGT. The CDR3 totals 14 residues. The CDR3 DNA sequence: TGTGCCAGCAGTGGCAGGCCCGTTTGGGATACGCAGTATTTT. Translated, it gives CASSGRPVWDTQYF.

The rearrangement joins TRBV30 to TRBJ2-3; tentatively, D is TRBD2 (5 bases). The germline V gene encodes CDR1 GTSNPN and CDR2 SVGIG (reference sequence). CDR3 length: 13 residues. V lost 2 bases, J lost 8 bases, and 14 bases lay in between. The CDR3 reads CAWSLADRGTQYF. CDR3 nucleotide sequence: TGTGCCTGGAGTTTGGCGGACCGGGGTACGCAGTATTTT. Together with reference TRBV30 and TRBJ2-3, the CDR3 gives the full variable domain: SQTIHQWPATLVQPVGSPLSLECTVEGTSNPNLYWYRQAAGRGLQLLFYSVGIGQISSEVPQNLSASRPQDRQFILSSKKLLLSDSGFYLCAWSLADRGTQYFGPGTRLTVL.

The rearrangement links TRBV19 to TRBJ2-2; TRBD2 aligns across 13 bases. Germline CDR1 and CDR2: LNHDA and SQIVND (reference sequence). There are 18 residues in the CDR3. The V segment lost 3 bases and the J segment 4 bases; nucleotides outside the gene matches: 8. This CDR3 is CASSIRLAGGPITGELFF. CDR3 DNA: TGTGCCAGTAGTATCAGACTAGCGGGGGGCCCGATCACCGGGGAGCTGTTTTTT.

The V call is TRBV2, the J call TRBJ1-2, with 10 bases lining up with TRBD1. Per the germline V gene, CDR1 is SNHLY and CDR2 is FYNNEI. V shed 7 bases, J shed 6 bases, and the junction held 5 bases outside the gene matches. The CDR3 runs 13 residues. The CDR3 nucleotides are TGTGCCAGCACCCGACAGGGGGCGGATGGCTACACCTTC. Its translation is CASTRQGADGYTF.

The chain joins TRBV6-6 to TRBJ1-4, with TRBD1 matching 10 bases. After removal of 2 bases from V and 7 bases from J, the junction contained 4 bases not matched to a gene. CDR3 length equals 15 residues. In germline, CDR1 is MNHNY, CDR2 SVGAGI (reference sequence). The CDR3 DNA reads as TGTGCCAGCAGTTACCTCGACAGGGGGCTTGAAAAACTGTTTTTT. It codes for CASSYLDRGLEKLFF.

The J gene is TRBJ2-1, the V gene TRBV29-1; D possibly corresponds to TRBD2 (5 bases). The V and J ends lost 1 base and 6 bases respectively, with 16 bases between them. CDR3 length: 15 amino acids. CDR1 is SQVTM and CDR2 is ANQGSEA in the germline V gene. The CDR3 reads CSVEGWLGRGNEQFF. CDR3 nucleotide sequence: TGCAGCGTTGAAGGATGGCTAGGTCGGGGCAATGAGCAGTTCTTC.

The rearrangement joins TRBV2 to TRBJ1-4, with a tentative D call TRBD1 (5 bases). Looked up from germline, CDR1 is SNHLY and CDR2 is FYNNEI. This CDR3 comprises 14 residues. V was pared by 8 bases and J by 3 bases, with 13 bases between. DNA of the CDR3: TGTGCCAGCCGGGGGGAAGTGGCTAATGAAAAACTGTTTTTT. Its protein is CASRGEVANEKLFF.

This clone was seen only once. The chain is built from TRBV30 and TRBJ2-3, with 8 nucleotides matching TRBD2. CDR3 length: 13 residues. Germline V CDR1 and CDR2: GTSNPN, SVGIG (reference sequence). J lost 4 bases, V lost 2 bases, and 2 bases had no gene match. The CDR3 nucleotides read TGTGCCTGGAGTAGGCGGGAGGCAGATACGCAGTATTTT. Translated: CAWSRREADTQYF. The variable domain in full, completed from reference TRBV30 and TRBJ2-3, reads SQTIHQWPATLVQPVGSPLSLECTVEGTSNPNLYWYRQAAGRGLQLLFYSVGIGQISSEVPQNLSASRPQDRQFILSSKKLLLSDSGFYLCAWSRREADTQYFGPGTRLTVL.

The CDR3 loop reads CASSPYFGEEGNQPQHF. CDR3 nucleotide sequence: TGTGCCAGCAGCCCATACTTCGGGGAAGAGGGCAATCAGCCCCAGCATTTT. The chain joins TRBV7-6 to TRBJ1-5; D call uncertain. This CDR3 is built from 17 residues. Germline CDR1 and CDR2: SGHVS and FNYEAQ. Trimming shortened V by 5 bases and J by 2 bases, and 19 bases separated the two germline ends.

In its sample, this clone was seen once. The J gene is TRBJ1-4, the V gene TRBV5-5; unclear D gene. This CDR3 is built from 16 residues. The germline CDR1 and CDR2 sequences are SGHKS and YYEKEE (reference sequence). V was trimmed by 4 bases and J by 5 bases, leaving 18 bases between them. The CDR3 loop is CASSLYSDGRNEKLFF. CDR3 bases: TGTGCCAGCAGCCTCTATTCGGACGGGAGGAATGAAAAACTGTTTTTT. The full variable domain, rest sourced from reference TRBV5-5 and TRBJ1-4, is DAGVTQSPTHLIKTRGQQVTLRCSPISGHKSVSWYQQVLGQGPQFIFQYYEKEERGRGNFPDRFSARQFPNYSSELNVNALLLGDSALYLCASSLYSDGRNEKLFFGSGTQLSVL.

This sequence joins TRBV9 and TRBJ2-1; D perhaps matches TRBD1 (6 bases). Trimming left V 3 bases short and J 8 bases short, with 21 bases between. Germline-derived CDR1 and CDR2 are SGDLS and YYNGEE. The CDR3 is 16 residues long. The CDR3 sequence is CASSDPRGAGYDEQFF. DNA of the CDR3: TGTGCCAGCAGCGACCCCAGGGGTGCTGGGTACGATGAGCAGTTCTTC.

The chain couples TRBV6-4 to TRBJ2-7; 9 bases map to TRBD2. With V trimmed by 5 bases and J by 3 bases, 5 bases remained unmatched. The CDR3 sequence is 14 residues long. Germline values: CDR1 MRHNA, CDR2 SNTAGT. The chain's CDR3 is CASSPNSGGYEQYF. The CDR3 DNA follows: TGTGCCAGCAGTCCGAATAGCGGGGGCTACGAGCAGTACTTC.

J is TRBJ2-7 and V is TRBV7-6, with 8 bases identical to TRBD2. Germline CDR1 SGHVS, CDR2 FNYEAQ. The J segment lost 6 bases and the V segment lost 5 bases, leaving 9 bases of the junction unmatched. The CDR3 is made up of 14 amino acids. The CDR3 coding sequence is TGTGCCAGCAGCCCGGGGGGGGAACGGCGCGAGCAGTACTTC. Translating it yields CASSPGGERREQYF. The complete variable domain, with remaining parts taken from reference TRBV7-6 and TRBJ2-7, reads GAGVSQSPRYKVTKRGQDVALRCDPISGHVSLYWYRQALGQGPEFLTYFNYEAQQDKSGLPNDRFSAERPEGSISTLTIQRTEQRDSAMYRCASSPGGERREQYFGPGTRLTVT.

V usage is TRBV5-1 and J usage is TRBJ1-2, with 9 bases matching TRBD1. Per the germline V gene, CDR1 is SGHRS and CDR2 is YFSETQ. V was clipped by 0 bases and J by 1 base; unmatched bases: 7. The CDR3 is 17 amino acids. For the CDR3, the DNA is TGCGCCAGCAGCTTGGGGCTACAGGGGGCGTATAACTATGGCTACACCTTC. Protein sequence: CASSLGLQGAYNYGYTF. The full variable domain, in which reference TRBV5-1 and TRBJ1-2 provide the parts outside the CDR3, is KAGVTQTPRYLIKTRGQQVTLSCSPISGHRSVSWYQQTPGQGLQFLFEYFSETQRNKGNFPGRFSGRQFSNSRSEMNVSTLELGDSALYLCASSLGLQGAYNYGYTFGSGTRLTVV.

CDR3 nucleotides: TGTGCCAGCAGTGATTCCAGGGACTGGGGGAGACTTCAGCAGTTCTTC. Translation: CASSDSRDWGRLQQFF. This sequence joins TRBV25-1 and TRBJ2-1, with a possible D match to TRBD2 (6 bases). The germline CDR1 and CDR2 sequences are MGHDK and SYGVNS. The CDR3 sequence is 16 residues long. The V end lost 3 bases, the J end lost 11 bases, and 23 bases lay between the germline ends.

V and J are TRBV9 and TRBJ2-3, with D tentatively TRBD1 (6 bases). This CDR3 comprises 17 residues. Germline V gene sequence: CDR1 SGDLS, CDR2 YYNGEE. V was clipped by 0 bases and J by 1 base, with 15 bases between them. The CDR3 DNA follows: TGTGCCAGCAGCGTAGCTGGGGGCTTGTCGGGCACAGATACGCAGTATTTT. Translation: CASSVAGGLSGTDTQYF.

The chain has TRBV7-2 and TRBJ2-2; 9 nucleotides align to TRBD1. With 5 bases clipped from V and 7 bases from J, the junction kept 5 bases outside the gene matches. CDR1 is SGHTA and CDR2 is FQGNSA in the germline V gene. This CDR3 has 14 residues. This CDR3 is CASSRGQGYGELFF. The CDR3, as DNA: TGTGCCAGCAGCCGGGGACAGGGATACGGGGAGCTGTTTTTT.

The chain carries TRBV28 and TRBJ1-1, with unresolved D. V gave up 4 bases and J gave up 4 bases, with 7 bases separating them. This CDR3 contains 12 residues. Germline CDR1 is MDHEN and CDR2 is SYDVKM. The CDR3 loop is CASSSLPTEAFF. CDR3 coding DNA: TGTGCCAGCAGTTCCCTCCCCACTGAAGCTTTCTTT.

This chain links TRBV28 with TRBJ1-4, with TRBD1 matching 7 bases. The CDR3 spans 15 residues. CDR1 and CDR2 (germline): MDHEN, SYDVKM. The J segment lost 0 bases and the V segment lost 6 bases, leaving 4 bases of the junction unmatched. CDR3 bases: TGTGCCAGCAGCCTCCAGGGGGCAACTAATGAAAAACTGTTTTTT. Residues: CASSLQGATNEKLFF.